What follows describes a single T cell receptor beta chain. Its antigen remains unknown. These data are taken from a study of identifying expanded T cells in peripheral blood. Libraries were prepared by immunoSEQ multiplex PCR; TCRdb keeps only in-frame clonotypes and omits some of them. The sample includes under 85,000 clones, over 80% of them seen just once. Study conclusions and caveats: About 1.2 clones differed between technical replicates, versus roughly 16 and 20 over time.

With 6 bases clipped from V and 6 bases from J, the junction kept 8 bases outside the gene matches. Germline-derived CDR1 and CDR2 are MGHRA and YSYEKL. This CDR3 region has 15 residues. V is TRBV4-1 and J is TRBJ2-3; TRBD2 agrees at 11 bases. Sequencing was performed on blood. The source of this sequence is a person between 18 and 75 years old in good health. Written as DNA, the CDR3 is TGCGCCAGCAGACCGGGACTAGCGGAGGGGGATACGCAGTATTTT. Translating it yields CASRPGLAEGDTQYF.